The 15 T cell receptor beta chains listed next were all sequenced from one sample in a study of CD8+ T cells in alopecia areata. The treatment was: oral pan-JAK inhibitor, 5-10 mg twice daily. RNA, once extracted, was reverse transcribed into cDNA for use as the sequencing template. Here immunoSEQ multiplex PCR was the method, and the copy in TCRdb shows in-frame clones only, minus some. The sample includes more than 200,000 clones, about 40% of them seen just once. This sample comprised CD4+ T cells sorted from blood, obtained around week 36, from a patient treated with tofacitinib. The receptors derive from a human donor with alopecia areata.

This clone was found many times. The V gene is TRBV2, the J gene TRBJ2-7; D may be TRBD1 (6 bases). V lost 6 bases and J 5 bases, leaving 17 bases between the germline ends. The CDR3 consists of 14 residues. Germline loops: CDR1 SNHLY, CDR2 FYNNEI. The CDR3 sequence is CASSADWTAHEQYF. CDR3 coding DNA: TGTGCCAGCAGCGCCGATTGGACAGCTCACGAGCAGTACTTC.

This clone showed up just a few times. This rearrangement joins TRBV4-1 to TRBJ1-2; 8 positions agree with TRBD1. The germline gives CDR1 MGHRA, CDR2 YSYEKL. The length of the CDR3 is 18 residues. Trimming cost V 0 bases and J 3 bases; bases outside gene matches: 12. The CDR3 is CASSQDRGTGSPYYGYTF. Written as DNA, the CDR3 is TGCGCCAGCAGCCAAGATCGCGGGACAGGTAGCCCCTACTATGGCTACACCTTC.

V is TRBV18 and J is TRBJ2-7, with D uncertain. Germline V gene lookup returns CDR1 KGHSH and CDR2 LQKENI. This CDR3 has 14 amino acids. Between the trimmed V and J ends, which lost 3 bases and 0 bases, there was a span of 9 bases. The CDR3 DNA follows: TGTGCCAGCTCACCGGAGTTTGCCTCCTACGAGCAGTACTTC. It codes for CASSPEFASYEQYF.

This clone has a single count. This chain links TRBV13 with TRBJ1-1; D unclear. The germline V gene encodes CDR1 PRHDT and CDR2 FYEKMQ (reference sequence). This CDR3 spans 13 amino acids. Trimming left V 5 bases short and J 3 bases short, with 10 bases between. CDR3 loop: CASSVQGDTEAFF. In nucleotides, the CDR3 is TGTGCCAGCAGCGTTCAAGGAGACACTGAAGCTTTCTTT.

There are many counts of this clone. This chain joins TRBV7-2 and TRBJ2-3; 7 bases align to TRBD1. Germline lookup yields CDR1 SGHTA and CDR2 FQGNSA. Losses at the gene ends were 5 bases for V and 6 bases for J; bases not matched to a gene: 2. The length of the CDR3 is 12 residues. The CDR3 region is CASSPRGDTQYF. The CDR3 bases are TGTGCCAGCAGCCCCAGGGGGGATACGCAGTATTTT.

The chain couples TRBV7-2 to TRBJ2-5; 13 bases align to TRBD2. Germline CDR1 and CDR2: SGHTA and FQGNSA. This CDR3 has 18 amino acids. Trimming took 5 bases from V and 4 from J; bases not matched to a gene: 13. The CDR3 bases are TGTGCCAGCAGCCAGAGTGGGACTAGCGGGACAAAGAGAGAGACCCAGTACTTC. It encodes CASSQSGTSGTKRETQYF.

This clone turned up a few times. The V gene is TRBV4-2, the J gene TRBJ2-1; the D is unclear. The CDR3 consists of 16 residues. Germline CDR1 LGHNA, CDR2 YNFKEQ. V was trimmed by 1 base and J by 2 bases, leaving 12 bases between them. The CDR3: CASSQGTRIPYNEQFF. In nucleotides, the CDR3 is TGTGCCAGCAGCCAAGGGACCAGGATACCCTACAATGAGCAGTTCTTC.

The chain recombines TRBV29-1 with TRBJ1-5; the D gene is possibly TRBD1 (5 bases). The V end was cut by 4 bases, the J end by 4 bases, with 14 bases between. From germline, CDR1 is SQVTM and CDR2 ANQGSEA. The CDR3 runs 14 residues. As DNA, the CDR3 is TGCAGCGTTGGATTGGGGAGGGGTAATCAGCCCCAGCATTTT. Translating it yields CSVGLGRGNQPQHF.

This clone was picked up a small number of times. In DNA, the CDR3 is TGTGCCTGGACTAGGGGGACGGCTAATGAAAAACTGTTTTTT. This encodes CAWTRGTANEKLFF. The gene calls are TRBV30 and TRBJ1-4; maybe TRBD1 (6 bases). V was cut by 4 bases and J by 3 bases, with 12 bases left in between. This CDR3 is built from 14 residues. Per germline, CDR1 GTSNPN and CDR2 SVGIG (reference sequence).

The table lists this clone with many counts. The chain has TRBV5-1 and TRBJ2-2, with 10 bases lining up with TRBD1. Germline loops: CDR1 SGHRS, CDR2 YFSETQ. CDR3 size: 15 residues. V was pared by 4 bases and J by 5 bases, with 5 bases of the junction left unmatched. CDR3 protein: CASSRSGQGTGELFF. CDR3 in DNA: TGCGCCAGCAGCCGCTCGGGACAGGGGACCGGGGAGCTGTTTTTT.

The genes are TRBV19 and TRBJ2-2; the D gene could be TRBD1 or TRBD2 (5 bases each). V was cut by 7 bases and J by 5 bases, with 17 bases left in between. Germline CDR1 is LNHDA and CDR2 is SQIVND (reference sequence). The CDR3 has 15 residues. CDR3 nucleotides: TGTGCCAGTACTCTTGGGACCCCGAGGACCGGGGAGCTGTTTTTT. Encoded protein: CASTLGTPRTGELFF.

V gene TRBV11-2 combines with J gene TRBJ2-5, with 8 positions matching TRBD1. Trimming cost V 3 bases and J 1 base; bases outside gene matches: 1. The CDR3 totals 14 residues. In germline, CDR1 is SGHAT, CDR2 FQNNGV. The CDR3 coding sequence is TGTGCCAGCAGCTTTACAGGGGGCCAAGAGACCCAGTACTTC. Its protein is CASSFTGGQETQYF.

The rearrangement joins TRBV29-1 to TRBJ2-7; 7 bases line up with TRBD1. CDR1 and CDR2 (germline): SQVTM, ANQGSEA. The CDR3 has 13 residues. The V segment lost 4 bases and the J segment 4 bases; nucleotides outside the gene matches: 7. CDR3 bases: TGCAGCGTTGGACAGGGTGGGAGATACGAGCAGTACTTC. Its translation: CSVGQGGRYEQYF.

This clone has a handful of counts. The rearrangement links TRBV7-9 to TRBJ2-7; the D call may be TRBD1 or TRBD2 (5 bases each). The V gene's germline CDR1 is SEHNR and CDR2 FQNEAQ (reference sequence). V was shortened by 5 bases and J by 0 bases, with 11 bases between the two germline ends. The CDR3 is 14 amino acids. The CDR3 protein is CASSLGASSYEQYF. The CDR3 bases are TGTGCCAGCAGCCTCGGGGCTAGCTCCTACGAGCAGTACTTC.

This clone was observed a few times. The chain employs TRBV7-2 and TRBJ1-1; no clear D. Germline V lookup: CDR1 SGHTA, CDR2 FQGNSA. This CDR3 has 12 residues. The germline V and J ends were trimmed by 0 bases and 4 bases, with 3 bases remaining between them. The CDR3 sequence: CASSLAATEAFF. The CDR3 DNA sequence: TGTGCCAGCAGCTTAGCAGCCACTGAAGCTTTCTTT.